The 17 T cell receptor beta chains below come from one sample, sequenced in a study of early stage breast cancer tumors. Method: immunoSEQ multiplex PCR; TCRdb's copy keeps in-frame clones and lacks some. The repertoire consists of about 53,000 clones, with under 95% occurring once and the leading ten covering roughly 5%. Sequencing was done on a sample of blood. These receptors all come from a person aged 65-85 years with breast cancer.

The CDR3: CASSVSRDQPQHF. The DNA of the CDR3 is TGTGCCAGCAGCGTAAGCAGGGATCAGCCCCAGCATTTT. The chain has TRBV7-3 and TRBJ1-5; possible D gene TRBD1, 5 bases. Trimming took off 5 bases at V and 5 bases at J, with 10 bases between the two ends. Per the germline V gene, CDR1 is SGHTA and CDR2 is FQGTGA. This CDR3 has 13 residues.

This clone was seen a single time. The chain joins TRBV30 to TRBJ1-2; possibly TRBD1 for D (5 bases). From germline, CDR1 is GTSNPN and CDR2 SVGIG (reference sequence). V dropped 3 bases and J dropped 4 bases, with 9 bases sitting between them. This CDR3 comprises 12 residues. The CDR3 DNA sequence: TGTGCCTGGAGCAGGGCCGGCTATGGCTACACCTTC. Protein sequence: CAWSRAGYGYTF.

The chain links TRBV12-2 to TRBJ2-7; the table's D call of TRBD1 was not tested on the DNA. TRBV12-2 is a pseudogene locus. The CDR3 sequence is 14 residues long. The CDR3 sequence: CASREDRGPYEQYF. The CDR3 nucleotides are TGTGCAAGTCGCGAGGACAGGGGGCCCTACGAGCAGTACTTC.

The genes are TRBV28 and TRBJ2-2; 9 bases line up with TRBD2. V gave up 3 bases and J gave up 2 bases; unmatched junction bases: 10. The germline V gene encodes CDR1 MDHEN and CDR2 SYDVKM. CDR3 size: 18 residues. CDR3 amino acids: CASSFPGSGRPNTGELFF. The CDR3 DNA is TGTGCCAGCAGTTTCCCGGGCAGCGGGAGGCCCAACACCGGGGAGCTGTTTTTT.

This clone came up once. This sequence joins TRBV7-9 and TRBJ2-2, with 8 bases that match TRBD2. The CDR3 contains 14 residues. V trimming: 2 bases; J trimming: 5 bases; junction bases outside the gene matches: 1. Germline CDR1 reads SEHNR; CDR2 reads FQNEAQ (reference sequence). CDR3 coding DNA: TGTGCCAGCAGCTTAACTAGCGGAACCGGGGAGCTGTTTTTT. Its protein is CASSLTSGTGELFF.

The chain links TRBV5-1 to TRBJ2-3; a possible D gene is TRBD1 (6 bases). Per germline, CDR1 SGHRS and CDR2 YFSETQ. The V and J ends lost 0 bases and 5 bases respectively, with 13 bases between them. The CDR3 spans 15 residues. The CDR3: CASSLVSGAGDTQYF. In nucleotides, the CDR3 is TGCGCCAGCAGCTTGGTATCAGGGGCGGGAGATACGCAGTATTTT.

The rearrangement joins TRBV5-4 to TRBJ1-6; D gene ambiguous. The CDR3 runs to 16 residues. With 6 bases removed from V and 5 bases from J, the gap between germline ends came to 18 bases. Germline V gene sequence: CDR1 SGHNT, CDR2 YYREEE (reference sequence). The CDR3 coding sequence is TGTGCCAGCACGGCAGGCCTGGAGGTTAATAATTCACCCCTCCACTTT. Residues: CASTAGLEVNNSPLHF.

The rearrangement links TRBV6-1 to TRBJ2-4, with 9 positions matching TRBD1. V lost 2 bases, J lost 0 bases, and 2 bases stayed unmatched. The CDR3 sequence is 16 residues long. CDR1 is MNHNS, CDR2 SASEGT, per germline. The DNA for the CDR3 is TGTGCCAGCAGTGAACGACAGGGGGTAGCCAAAAACATTCAGTACTTC. This translates into CASSERQGVAKNIQYF.

J is TRBJ2-5 and V is TRBV4-1; maybe TRBD2 (6 bases). The CDR3 is 14 amino acids. Germline lookup yields CDR1 MGHRA and CDR2 YSYEKL. Trimming left V 1 base short and J 4 bases short, with 10 bases between. As DNA, the CDR3 is TGCGCCAGCAGCCAAGTTAGGGGAGGAGAGACCCAGTACTTC. Protein sequence: CASSQVRGGETQYF.

The sample holds one count of this clone. This sequence joins TRBV6-5 and TRBJ1-1; 7 bases are shared with TRBD1. CDR1 MNHEY and CDR2 SVGAGI come from the germline V gene. V lost 6 bases to trimming and J lost 3 bases; unmatched junction nucleotides: 1. The CDR3 loop spans 12 amino acids. CDR3 nucleotide sequence: TGTGCCAGCAGAACAGGGGACACTGAAGCTTTCTTT. This encodes CASRTGDTEAFF.

This chain connects TRBV5-1 to TRBJ2-5, with 11 bases aligning to TRBD1. Germline loops: CDR1 SGHRS, CDR2 YFSETQ. The CDR3 consists of 16 residues. The junction had 2 bases not matched to a gene; V was cut back by 0 bases and J by 1 base. CDR3 sequence (DNA): TGCGCCAGCAGCTTGGATGGGACAGGGGGCCAAGAGACCCAGTACTTC. Encoded protein: CASSLDGTGGQETQYF.

The rearrangement uses TRBV28 and TRBJ2-2; D is perhaps TRBD1 (6 bases). This CDR3 region has 14 residues. Germline V lookup: CDR1 MDHEN, CDR2 SYDVKM. V lost 7 bases to trimming and J lost 5 bases, with 14 bases between them. The CDR3 sequence is CASNVQGWTGELFF. The CDR3 nucleotides read TGTGCCAGCAATGTCCAGGGGTGGACCGGGGAGCTGTTTTTT. Looking up the rest from reference TRBV28 and TRBJ2-2 gives the full variable domain: DVKVTQSSRYLVKRTGEKVFLECVQDMDHENMFWYRQDPGLGLRLIYFSYDVKMKEKGDIPEGYSVSREKKERFSLILESASTNQTSMYLCASNVQGWTGELFFGEGSRLTVL.

The chain has TRBV4-2 and TRBJ1-1; tentative D call: TRBD1 (5 bases). CDR3 length: 17 residues. Germline V gene data show CDR1 as LGHNA and CDR2 as YNFKEQ. Trimming pared 3 bases from V and 3 bases from J, leaving 20 bases between. The CDR3 nucleotides are TGTGCCAGCAGCCAGCTTCGGACAACGACGGGGGACACTGAAGCTTTCTTT. Its protein product is CASSQLRTTTGDTEAFF.

V usage is TRBV7-6 and J usage is TRBJ2-7; 7 bases align to TRBD2. CDR3 length: 15 residues. With V trimmed by 4 bases and J by 3 bases, 9 bases remained unmatched. Looked up from germline, CDR1 is SGHVS and CDR2 is FNYEAQ. In nucleotides, the CDR3 is TGTGCCAGCAGCTCACTGCGGGGCGGGAGCTACGAGCAGTACTTC. It is translated as CASSSLRGGSYEQYF.

The chain has TRBV2 and TRBJ1-1, with a tentative D call TRBD1 (6 bases). This CDR3 is 14 amino acids long. V gave up 8 bases and J gave up 8 bases, with 21 bases separating them. CDR1 is SNHLY, CDR2 FYNNEI, per germline. The DNA of the CDR3 is TGTGCCAGCCACTACTGGCTACAGGGTGCAGAAGCTTTCTTT. This gives the protein CASHYWLQGAEAFF.

The chain combines TRBV4-1 with TRBJ2-3; 9 bases line up with TRBD2. V shed 5 bases, J shed 2 bases, and the junction held 8 bases outside the gene matches. This CDR3 comprises 16 residues. Per the germline V gene, CDR1 is MGHRA and CDR2 is YSYEKL. The CDR3 loop reads CASSLTSGGYTDTQYF. In DNA form, the CDR3 reads TGCGCCAGCAGCTTGACTAGCGGTGGTTACACAGATACGCAGTATTTT.

V gene TRBV5-1 combines with J gene TRBJ2-2; TRBD2 is a possible D gene (5 bases). The V and J ends lost 4 bases and 4 bases respectively, with 11 bases between them. The CDR3 spans 14 residues. Germline V lookup: CDR1 SGHRS, CDR2 YFSETQ. The CDR3 coding sequence is TGCGCCAGCAGCGAGGGATCTCTCACCGGGGAGCTGTTTTTT. This codes for CASSEGSLTGELFF.